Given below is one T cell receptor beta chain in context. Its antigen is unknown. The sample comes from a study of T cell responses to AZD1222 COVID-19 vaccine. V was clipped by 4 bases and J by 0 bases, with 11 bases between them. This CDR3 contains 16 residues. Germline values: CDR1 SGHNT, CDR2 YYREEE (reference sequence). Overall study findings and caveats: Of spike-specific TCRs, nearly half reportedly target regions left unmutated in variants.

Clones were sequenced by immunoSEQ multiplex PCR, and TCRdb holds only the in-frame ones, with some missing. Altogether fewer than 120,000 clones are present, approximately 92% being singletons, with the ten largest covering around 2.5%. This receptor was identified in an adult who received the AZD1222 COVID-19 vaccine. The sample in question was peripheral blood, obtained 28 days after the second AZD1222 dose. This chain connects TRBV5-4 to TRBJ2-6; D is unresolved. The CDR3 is CASSPGYFSGANVLTF. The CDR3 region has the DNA TGTGCCAGCAGCCCCGGGTACTTCTCTGGGGCCAACGTCCTGACTTTC.